Listed below are T cell receptor beta chains from one sample, sequenced in a study of low-dose radiotherapy and immunotherapy resistance in tumors. TCRdb itself ran the reads through MiXCR, one entry per CDR3 protein. The data hold about 35,000 distinct CDR3 sequences, with roughly 20% observed a single time. The source material was PBMCs, sampled after low-dose radiotherapy plus immunotherapy. These receptors originate from a female donor with ovarian cancer. CDR3s include the opening cysteine and the closing phenylalanine or tryptophan. A D gene is named only where the DNA matches it firmly. Some rows have no size entry. The others give once, few or many, or a class for an expanded clone.

CDR3nt: TGTGCCAGCAGCCGGGAGATAGGACTGAACACTGAAGCTTTCTTT
CDR3aa: CASSREIGLNTEAFF
v_gene: TRBV5-8
abundance: -
d_gene: -
j_gene: TRBJ1-1

CDR3nt: TGCGCCAGCAGCTTGATAGAGGGAATGAACACTGAAGCTTTCTTT
CDR3aa: CASSLIEGMNTEAFF
v_gene: TRBV5-1
abundance: many
d_gene: -
j_gene: TRBJ1-1

CDR3nt: TGTGTCAGCAGCACGGGTGGAGCAGGGCTAATGAACACTGAAGGTTTCTTT
CDR3aa: CVSSTGGAGLMNTEGFF
v_gene: TRBV21-1
abundance: -
d_gene: -
j_gene: TRBJ1-1

CDR3nt: TGTGCCAGCAGCCCCCGGGCTTCTGGGGCCAACGTCCTGACTTTC
CDR3aa: CASSPRASGANVLTF
v_gene: TRBV7-3
abundance: many
d_gene: -
j_gene: TRBJ2-6

CDR3nt: TGCGCCAGCCTGGGGTCAACGGATACGCAGTATTTT
CDR3aa: CASLGSTDTQYF
v_gene: TRBV5-1
abundance: many
d_gene: -
j_gene: TRBJ2-3

CDR3nt: TGTGCCAGCAGCCTTAACTTCCTACCCAGCTCCTACAATGAGCAGTTCTTC
CDR3aa: CASSLNFLPSSYNEQFF
v_gene: TRBV3-1
abundance: many
d_gene: -
j_gene: TRBJ2-1

CDR3nt: -
CDR3aa: CASRVRPRGQGYTGELFFFFF
v_gene: TRBV5-1
abundance: -
d_gene: -
j_gene: TRBJ2-2

CDR3nt: TGTGCCAGCAGCTTCAGCAGATTAAACACTGAAGCTTTCTTT
CDR3aa: CASSFSRLNTEAFF
v_gene: TRBV5-4
abundance: medium-sized
d_gene: -
j_gene: TRBJ1-1

CDR3nt: TGTGCCAGTAGTACGACGGGGGGCACCTACAATGAGCAGTTCTTC
CDR3aa: CASSTTGGTYNEQFF
v_gene: TRBV19
abundance: many
d_gene: -
j_gene: TRBJ2-1

CDR3nt: TGTGCCAGCAGTTTAGTGAGGGACAGGGGGGATAATGAGCAGTTCTTC
CDR3aa: CASSLVRDRGDNEQFF
v_gene: TRBV12-3/TRBV12-4
abundance: few
d_gene: TRBD1
j_gene: TRBJ2-1

CDR3nt: TGTGCCTGGAGTGCGGGGGCCAACTATGGCTACACCTTC
CDR3aa: CAWSAGANYGYTF
v_gene: TRBV30
abundance: many
d_gene: -
j_gene: TRBJ1-2

CDR3nt: TGTGCCAGCCGACTTAGCGGGGCGAGCACAGATACGCAGTATTTT
CDR3aa: CASRLSGASTDTQYF
v_gene: TRBV6-5
abundance: many
d_gene: TRBD2
j_gene: TRBJ2-3

CDR3nt: TGTGCCAGCAGCTTATTGGGGTCTCAGGGGGGCACAGATACGCAGTATTTT
CDR3aa: CASSLLGSQGGTDTQYF
v_gene: TRBV13
abundance: -
d_gene: TRBD1
j_gene: TRBJ2-3

CDR3nt: TGTGCCATCAGTGGAACCGGGACTAGCGGGAGTTGGCAGTACTTC
CDR3aa: CAISGTGTSGSWQYF
v_gene: TRBV10-3
abundance: many
d_gene: TRBD2
j_gene: TRBJ2-7

CDR3nt: TGTGCCTTCAGACGAGCCGGAGGGGTCGAGCAGTACTTC
CDR3aa: CAFRRAGGVEQYF
v_gene: TRBV30
abundance: many
d_gene: -
j_gene: TRBJ2-7

CDR3nt: TGCGCCAGCAGCTTGGTTTGGGACGGAGTAACAGATACGCAGTATTTT
CDR3aa: CASSLVWDGVTDTQYF
v_gene: TRBV5-1
abundance: many
d_gene: -
j_gene: TRBJ2-3

CDR3nt: TGTGCCAGCAGCCAAGAAGTAATGACGGTTAGCAATCAGCCCCAGCATTTT
CDR3aa: CASSQEVMTVSNQPQHF
v_gene: TRBV4-2
abundance: many
d_gene: -
j_gene: TRBJ1-5

CDR3nt: TGTGCCAGCAGTTTGAGGGGGGGGGGCACAGATACGCAGTATTTT
CDR3aa: CASSLRGGGTDTQYF
v_gene: TRBV28
abundance: -
d_gene: -
j_gene: TRBJ2-3

CDR3nt: TGTGCCAGCAGCCAACTCCGTGGACTAGCAGTCAATGAGCAGTTCTTC
CDR3aa: CASSQLRGLAVNEQFF
v_gene: TRBV3-1
abundance: many
d_gene: TRBD2
j_gene: TRBJ2-1

CDR3nt: TGTGCCAGCAGTACCGCGACAGGGAATAATTCACCCCTCCACTTT
CDR3aa: CASSTATGNNSPLHF
v_gene: TRBV12-3/TRBV12-4
abundance: many
d_gene: TRBD1
j_gene: TRBJ1-6

CDR3nt: TGTGCCACCCTGAGCCCAGTCCCCTACGAGCAGTACTTC
CDR3aa: CATLSPVPYEQYF
v_gene: TRBV28
abundance: medium-sized
d_gene: -
j_gene: TRBJ2-7

CDR3nt: TGTGCCAGCAGCCAAGATGTGGCCTACAATGAGCAGTTCTTC
CDR3aa: CASSQDVAYNEQFF
v_gene: TRBV3-1
abundance: -
d_gene: -
j_gene: TRBJ2-1

CDR3nt: TGCAGCGTTGAACCGACTGTTGATACGCAGTATTTT
CDR3aa: CSVEPTVDTQYF
v_gene: TRBV29-1
abundance: many
d_gene: -
j_gene: TRBJ2-3

CDR3nt: TGTGCCAGCAGCGGACTTGGGGACGAGCAGTACTTC
CDR3aa: CASSGLGDEQYF
v_gene: TRBV9
abundance: many
d_gene: -
j_gene: TRBJ2-7

CDR3nt: TGTGCCAGCAGCCCTCACAGGGGGACGGGGGCCAACGTCCTGACTTTC
CDR3aa: CASSPHRGTGANVLTF
v_gene: TRBV3-1
abundance: many
d_gene: TRBD1
j_gene: TRBJ2-6

CDR3nt: TGTGCCAGCAGCTTGGGCTACCCTACCTACAATGAGCAGTTCTTC
CDR3aa: CASSLGYPTYNEQFF
v_gene: TRBV5-4
abundance: many
d_gene: -
j_gene: TRBJ2-1

CDR3nt: TGCAGTGCCCCTACACCTAGCGGTCCAGATACGCAGTATTTT
CDR3aa: CSAPTPSGPDTQYF
v_gene: TRBV20-1
abundance: many
d_gene: TRBD2
j_gene: TRBJ2-3

CDR3nt: TGTGCCAGCAGCCACCGGACGGACTATAATGAAAAACTGTTTTTT
CDR3aa: CASSHRTDYNEKLFF
v_gene: TRBV3-1
abundance: many
d_gene: -
j_gene: TRBJ1-4

CDR3nt: TGCAGTGCTCGCAGGGGGCTAGCGGGAGAGGGGGGCTCCTACAATGAGCAGTTCTTC
CDR3aa: CSARRGLAGEGGSYNEQFF
v_gene: TRBV20-1
abundance: many
d_gene: TRBD2
j_gene: TRBJ2-1